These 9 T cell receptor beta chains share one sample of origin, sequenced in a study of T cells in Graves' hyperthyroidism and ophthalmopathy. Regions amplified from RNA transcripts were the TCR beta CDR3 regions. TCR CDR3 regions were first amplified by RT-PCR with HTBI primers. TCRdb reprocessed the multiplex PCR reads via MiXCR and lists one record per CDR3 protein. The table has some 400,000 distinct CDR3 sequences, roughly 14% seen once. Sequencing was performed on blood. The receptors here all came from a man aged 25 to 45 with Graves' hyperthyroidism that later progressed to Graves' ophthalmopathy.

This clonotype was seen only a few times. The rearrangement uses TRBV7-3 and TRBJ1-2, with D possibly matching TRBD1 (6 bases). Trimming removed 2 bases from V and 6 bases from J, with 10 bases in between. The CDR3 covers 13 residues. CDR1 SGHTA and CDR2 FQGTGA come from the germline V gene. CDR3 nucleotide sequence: TGTGCCAGCAGCTTAGGGGGGCGGGATGGCTACACCTTC. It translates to CASSLGGRDGYTF.

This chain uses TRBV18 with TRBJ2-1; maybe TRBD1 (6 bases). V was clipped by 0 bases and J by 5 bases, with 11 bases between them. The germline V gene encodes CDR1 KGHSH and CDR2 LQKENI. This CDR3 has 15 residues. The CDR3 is CASSPPGTPNNEQFF. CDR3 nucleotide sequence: TGTGCCAGCTCACCACCCGGGACACCCAACAATGAGCAGTTCTTC.

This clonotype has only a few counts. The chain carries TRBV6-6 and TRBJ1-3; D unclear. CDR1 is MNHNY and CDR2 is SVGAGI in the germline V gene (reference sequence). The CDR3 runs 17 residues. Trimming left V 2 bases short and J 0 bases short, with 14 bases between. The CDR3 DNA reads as TGTGCCAGCAGTTACGAGGCGGTGGCCTTCTCTGGAAACACCATATATTTT. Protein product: CASSYEAVAFSGNTIYF.

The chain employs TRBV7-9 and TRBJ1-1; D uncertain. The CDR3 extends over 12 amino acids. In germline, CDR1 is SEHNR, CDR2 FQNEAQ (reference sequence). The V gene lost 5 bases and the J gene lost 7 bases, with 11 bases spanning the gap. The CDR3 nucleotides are TGTGCCAGCAGCCACCGGACTGATGAAGCTTTCTTT. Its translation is CASSHRTDEAFF.

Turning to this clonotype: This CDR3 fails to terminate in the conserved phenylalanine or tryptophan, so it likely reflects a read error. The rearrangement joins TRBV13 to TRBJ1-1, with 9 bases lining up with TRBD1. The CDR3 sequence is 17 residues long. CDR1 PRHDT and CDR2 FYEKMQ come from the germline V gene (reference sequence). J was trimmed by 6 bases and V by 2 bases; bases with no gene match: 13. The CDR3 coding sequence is TGTGCCAGCAGCTTAACGAGGACAGGGGACCGCGGCGCTGAAGCTTTCCTT. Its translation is CASSLTRTGDRGAEAFL.

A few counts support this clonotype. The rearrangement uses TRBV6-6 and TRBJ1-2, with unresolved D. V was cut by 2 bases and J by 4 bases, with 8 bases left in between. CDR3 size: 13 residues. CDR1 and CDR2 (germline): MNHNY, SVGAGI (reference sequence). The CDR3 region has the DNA TGTGCCAGCAGTTACGGGGTTTCCTATGGCTACACCTTC. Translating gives CASSYGVSYGYTF.

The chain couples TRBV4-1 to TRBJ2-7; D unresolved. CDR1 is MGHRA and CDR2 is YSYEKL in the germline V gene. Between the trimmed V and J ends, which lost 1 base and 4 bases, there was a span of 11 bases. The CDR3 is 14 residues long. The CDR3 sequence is CASSQVTSRYEQYF. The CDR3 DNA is TGCGCCAGCAGCCAAGTTACCAGTAGGTACGAGCAGTACTTC.

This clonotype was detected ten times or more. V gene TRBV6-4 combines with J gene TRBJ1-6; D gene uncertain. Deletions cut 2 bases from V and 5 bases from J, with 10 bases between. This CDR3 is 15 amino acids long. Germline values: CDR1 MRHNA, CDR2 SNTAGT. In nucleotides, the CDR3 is TGTGCCAGCAGTGACGGGGTAGGAGATAATTCACCCCTCCACTTT. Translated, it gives CASSDGVGDNSPLHF.

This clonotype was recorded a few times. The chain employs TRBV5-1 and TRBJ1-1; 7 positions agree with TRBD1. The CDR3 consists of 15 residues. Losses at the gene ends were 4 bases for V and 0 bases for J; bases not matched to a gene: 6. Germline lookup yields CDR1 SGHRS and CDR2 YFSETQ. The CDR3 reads CASSATGDMNTEAFF. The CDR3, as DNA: TGCGCCAGCAGCGCAACAGGGGACATGAACACTGAAGCTTTCTTT. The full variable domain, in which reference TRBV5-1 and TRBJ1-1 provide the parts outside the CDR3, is KAGVTQTPRYLIKTRGQQVTLSCSPISGHRSVSWYQQTPGQGLQFLFEYFSETQRNKGNFPGRFSGRQFSNSRSEMNVSTLELGDSALYLCASSATGDMNTEAFFGQGTRLTVV.